The table lists the clone carrying this TCR beta chain with a few counts. Its specificity is not known. The sample comes from a study of shared clonotypes between healthy human individuals. Findings and limits, study-wide: Non-shared clonotypes had lower generation probabilities than clonotypes shared by all four sorted-subset donors. Four donors shared around 5.1% of their naive CD4 clonotypes. Few donors limited the genetic and exposure-history diversity represented.

This CDR3 has 15 amino acids. Losses at the gene ends were 7 bases for V and 4 bases for J; bases not matched to a gene: 10. CDR1 and CDR2 (germline): LNHDA, SQIVND (reference sequence). Across several immunoSEQ plates, the genomic DNA of each subset was split evenly. The assay was immunoSEQ multiplex PCR, and TCRdb's table has in-frame clones only and misses some. The sample has millions of clones, roughly 92% seen once. This TCR was recovered from a man younger than 35 in good health. V is TRBV19 and J is TRBJ2-1; TRBD1 agrees at 7 bases. Source material: naive CD4+ T cells sorted from blood. The subset here: CD45RA+ positively selected. The CDR3 DNA sequence: TGTGCCAGTACTTCTAGGACAGGAGAATACAATGAGCAGTTCTTC. It specifies CASTSRTGEYNEQFF.